The 28 T cell receptor beta chains below come from one sample, sequenced in a study of cytomegalovirus exposure and HLA in healthy donors. The study ran its PCR with 60 Vbeta and 13 Jbeta primers. The assay was immunoSEQ multiplex PCR, and TCRdb's table has in-frame clones only and misses some. The sample lists about 160,000 clones, more than 60% occurring once. The specimen sequenced was PBMCs. These receptors all stem from a woman in her twenties or thirties in good health and CMV-seronegative.

In this sample, this clone turned up a few times. The chain employs TRBV18 and TRBJ2-7, with a possible D match to TRBD2 (5 bases). V lost 6 bases and J 7 bases, leaving 16 bases between the germline ends. The CDR3 runs 13 residues. The germline V gene has CDR1 KGHSH and CDR2 LQKENI. CDR3 residues: CASSSDSAFEQYF. In nucleotides, the CDR3 is TGTGCCAGCTCCTCGGACTCCGCATTTGAGCAGTACTTC.

The chain links TRBV7-8 to TRBJ1-1; perhaps TRBD1 as D (5 bases). The length of the CDR3 is 15 residues. Germline CDR1 reads SGHVS; CDR2 reads FQNEAQ. With 3 bases removed from V and 3 bases from J, the gap between germline ends came to 14 bases. The CDR3 DNA follows: TGTGCCAGCAGCTTGTCAGGGCCACTTTACACTGAAGCTTTCTTT. It specifies CASSLSGPLYTEAFF.

V usage is TRBV19 and J usage is TRBJ2-2; D not certain. CDR3 size: 15 residues. Germline assignment: CDR1 LNHDA and CDR2 SQIVND (reference sequence). Trimming removed 5 bases from V and 4 bases from J, with 14 bases in between. The CDR3 bases are TGTGCCAGTAGTCCCCGAGCCTCAAGCACCGGGGAGCTGTTTTTT. Protein sequence: CASSPRASSTGELFF.

The CDR3 sequence is CASRAQGGTEAFF. The CDR3 nucleotides read TGTGCCAGCAGAGCACAGGGAGGGACTGAAGCTTTCTTT. The chain combines TRBV2 with TRBJ1-1; TRBD1 might be the D (6 bases). V lost 6 bases and J 5 bases, leaving 13 bases between the germline ends. The CDR3 is 13 residues long. Germline loops: CDR1 SNHLY, CDR2 FYNNEI.

This clone was seen only a few times. J is TRBJ1-3 and V is TRBV25-1; D remains unclear. Trimming took off 3 bases at V and 0 bases at J, with 15 bases between the two ends. This CDR3 spans 17 amino acids. Germline CDR1 and CDR2: MGHDK and SYGVNS. The CDR3 bases are TGTGCCAGCAGTGACCCCAGGTTCAGCGGCTCTGGAAACACCATATATTTT. Its protein is CASSDPRFSGSGNTIYF.

This clone has more than one count but fewer than ten. The chain links TRBV7-2 to TRBJ1-1; 9 nucleotides match TRBD1. The ends lost 3 bases at V and 1 base at J; junction bases unmatched: 0. Germline CDR1 reads SGHTA; CDR2 reads FQGNSA. The CDR3 has 14 amino acids. The CDR3 loop is CASSLDRGNTEAFF. The CDR3 region has the DNA TGTGCCAGCAGCTTGGACAGGGGGAACACTGAAGCTTTCTTT.

The chain is built from TRBV30 and TRBJ1-2; no reliable D call. The CDR3 length is 15 residues. The V and J ends lost 0 bases and 8 bases respectively, with 19 bases between them. The V gene's germline CDR1 is GTSNPN and CDR2 SVGIG (reference sequence). The CDR3 DNA reads as TGTGCCTGGAGTGTTCTTTCGAGTCCCTCGCCGGGCTACACCTTC. Protein product: CAWSVLSSPSPGYTF.

The chain employs TRBV18 and TRBJ2-1, with 8 nucleotides matching TRBD2. The CDR3 is 15 residues long. The ends lost 5 bases at V and 0 bases at J; junction bases unmatched: 3. Germline V gene data show CDR1 as KGHSH and CDR2 as LQKENI. The CDR3 DNA is TGTGCCAGCTCAGCCAGCGGGGGCTCCTACAATGAGCAGTTCTTC. It yields the protein CASSASGGSYNEQFF. The variable domain in full, with the rest retrieved from reference TRBV18 and TRBJ2-1, is NAGVMQNPRHLVRRRGQEARLRCSPMKGHSHVYWYRQLPEEGLKFMVYLQKENIIDESGMPKERFSAEFPKEGPSILRIQQVVRGDSAAYFCASSASGGSYNEQFFGPGTRLTVL.

This clone occurred once. The CDR3 sequence is CASSGRTSNTGELFF. In DNA form, the CDR3 reads TGCGCCAGCAGCGGGAGGACCTCGAACACCGGGGAGCTGTTTTTT. This chain connects TRBV5-1 to TRBJ2-2; a possible D gene is TRBD2 (6 bases). The germline CDR1 and CDR2 sequences are SGHRS and YFSETQ. This CDR3 comprises 15 residues. V shed 4 bases and J shed 0 bases, with 10 bases lying between them.

The CDR3 loop reads CASSLAAGRNTEAFF. The CDR3 nucleotides read TGTGCCAGCAGCTTGGCCGCGGGGCGCAACACTGAAGCTTTCTTT. The chain uses TRBV5-6 and TRBJ1-1; a possible D gene is TRBD1 (5 bases). The CDR3 length is 15 residues. Germline V lookup: CDR1 SGHDT, CDR2 YYEEEE. Trimming removed 0 bases from V and 2 bases from J, with 11 bases in between.

The J gene is TRBJ2-1, the V gene TRBV7-9; 8 bases are a match to TRBD2. The junction had 9 bases not matched to a gene; V was cut back by 5 bases and J by 0 bases. Germline CDR1 is SEHNR and CDR2 is FQNEAQ (reference sequence). The CDR3 is 17 amino acids. The CDR3 DNA reads TGTGCCAGCAGCCGGGGGGGGGCGGGAAGCTCCTACAATGAGCAGTTCTTC. Translated: CASSRGGAGSSYNEQFF.

CDR3 sequence: CASSLLSAGGPGTDTQYF. The CDR3 DNA reads as TGTGCCAGCAGTTTACTCTCGGCGGGTGGTCCTGGCACAGATACGCAGTATTTT. V and J are TRBV27 and TRBJ2-3; possible D gene TRBD2, 5 bases. The CDR3 length is 18 residues. The V gene lost 2 bases and the J gene lost 1 base, with 19 bases spanning the gap. The germline gives CDR1 MNHEY, CDR2 SMNVEV (reference sequence).

The chain couples TRBV7-9 to TRBJ2-1, with D maybe TRBD2 (6 bases). Germline CDR1 is SEHNR and CDR2 is FQNEAQ (reference sequence). Trimming removed 1 base at V and 8 bases at J, with 12 bases between. The CDR3 spans 14 residues. The DNA for the CDR3 is TGTGCCAGCAGCTTAGTAGGAGGCGGGGATGAGCAGTTCTTC. Its translation is CASSLVGGGDEQFF.

The V call is TRBV5-8, the J call TRBJ2-7; TRBD1 matches at 7 bases. CDR1 is SGHTS, CDR2 YDEGEE, per germline. With V trimmed by 5 bases and J by 0 bases, 2 bases remained unmatched. The CDR3 covers 13 residues. CDR3 sequence reads: CASRNRGSYEQYF. CDR3 DNA sequence: TGTGCCAGCAGAAACAGGGGCTCCTACGAGCAGTACTTC.

The chain recombines TRBV19 with TRBJ1-5, with D possibly being TRBD1 (5 bases). The CDR3 consists of 14 residues. V was clipped by 3 bases and J by 2 bases, with 8 bases between them. Germline-derived CDR1 and CDR2 are LNHDA and SQIVND (reference sequence). This chain's CDR3 is CASSMWGGNQPQHF. The CDR3 bases are TGTGCCAGTAGTATGTGGGGGGGCAATCAGCCCCAGCATTTT.

The chain employs TRBV10-3 and TRBJ1-5; the D gene is possibly TRBD1 (5 bases). The V gene's germline CDR1 is ENHRY and CDR2 SYGVKD. V was cut by 8 bases and J by 4 bases, with 15 bases left in between. This CDR3 contains 14 residues. The CDR3 DNA reads as TGTGCCATCGGAGGGGTGGATCGGAATCAGCCCCAGCATTTT. Translating it yields CAIGGVDRNQPQHF.

This chain connects TRBV6-6 to TRBJ2-1, with 15 nucleotides matching TRBD2. CDR3 size: 16 residues. The V and J ends lost 4 bases and 7 bases, in that order; junction bases with no gene match: 5. Germline loops: CDR1 MNHNY, CDR2 SVGAGI (reference sequence). The CDR3 coding sequence is TGTGCCAGCAGTTGGACTAGCGGGGGGGCTGGTAATGAGCAGTTCTTC. Translating gives CASSWTSGGAGNEQFF.

The V gene is TRBV5-1, the J gene TRBJ1-3; D is perhaps TRBD1 (5 bases). Germline V gene lookup returns CDR1 SGHRS and CDR2 YFSETQ. Trimming took off 0 bases at V and 5 bases at J, with 12 bases between the two ends. The length of the CDR3 is 15 residues. For the CDR3, the DNA is TGCGCCAGCAGCTTGGTTCCCTCAGGGAGAAACACCATATATTTT. It codes for CASSLVPSGRNTIYF.

The chain couples TRBV5-1 to TRBJ2-1, with 12 nucleotides matching TRBD1. CDR3 size: 18 residues. Germline CDR1 and CDR2: SGHRS and YFSETQ. V was clipped by 9 bases and J by 9 bases; unmatched bases: 22. Written as DNA, the CDR3 is TGCGCCACCAATCATGGGGACAGGGGGCAATTCACCTTAAGTGAGCAGTTCTTC. Encoded protein: CATNHGDRGQFTLSEQFF.

This clone was detected a few times. The chain links TRBV4-1 to TRBJ1-2; D is possibly TRBD1 (6 bases). The CDR3 runs to 14 residues. Trimming removed 0 bases at V and 2 bases at J, with 7 bases between. CDR1 is MGHRA, CDR2 YSYEKL, per germline. This CDR3 is CASSQETGNYGYTF. The CDR3, as DNA: TGCGCCAGCAGCCAAGAGACAGGAAACTATGGCTACACCTTC.

The chain is built from TRBV2 and TRBJ1-1; tentative D call: TRBD1 (5 bases). Trimming cost V 3 bases and J 1 base, with 12 bases left between them. Per germline, CDR1 SNHLY and CDR2 FYNNEI. This CDR3 spans 15 amino acids. CDR3 loop: CASSDAGTPNTEAFF. DNA for the CDR3: TGTGCCAGCAGTGATGCGGGGACTCCGAACACTGAAGCTTTCTTT.

CDR3 in amino acids: CASSPVSTSTSYGYTF. The CDR3 DNA reads TGCGCCAGCAGCCCAGTGTCGACATCCACCTCCTATGGCTACACCTTC. V usage is TRBV4-1 and J usage is TRBJ1-2, with D unresolved. CDR1 is MGHRA and CDR2 is YSYEKL in the germline V gene. This CDR3 is 16 amino acids long. V was shortened by 4 bases and J by 4 bases, with 19 bases between the two germline ends.

The genes are TRBV7-2 and TRBJ2-7; 9 bases match TRBD2. In germline, CDR1 is SGHTA, CDR2 FQGNSA. CDR3 length equals 14 residues. V dropped 3 bases and J dropped 4; count of bases not matched to a gene: 4. The CDR3 DNA is TGTGCCAGCAGCTTCGGCGGGGGGGCGTACGAGCAGTACTTC. This gives the protein CASSFGGGAYEQYF.

The V gene is TRBV7-2, the J gene TRBJ2-2, with 13 bases matching TRBD2. Germline V CDR1 and CDR2: SGHTA, FQGNSA. With 5 bases clipped from V and 9 bases from J, the junction kept 12 bases outside the gene matches. The CDR3 consists of 17 residues. CDR3 region: CASSQTSGGPSVRELFF. For the CDR3, the DNA is TGTGCCAGCAGCCAGACTAGCGGGGGGCCCTCGGTTCGGGAGCTGTTTTTT.

The CDR3 bases are TGTGCCAGCAGCTTGTACACCTCGAACACTGAAGCTTTCTTT. As protein: CASSLYTSNTEAFF. V usage is TRBV7-8 and J usage is TRBJ1-1, with unresolved D. Germline CDR1 is SGHVS and CDR2 is FQNEAQ. CDR3 length equals 14 residues. Trimming cost V 3 bases and J 1 base, with 9 bases left between them.

As concerns this clone: A junction end diverges from the germline sequence, so it may reflect a read error. This chain uses TRBV10-2 with TRBJ1-5, with no clear D. The germline V gene encodes CDR1 WSHSY and CDR2 SAAADI. There are 14 residues in the CDR3. The CDR3 DNA sequence: TGCGTCAGCAGTGAGTTTCAGGTTGGTCAGCCCCAGCATTTT. It translates to CVSSEFQVGQPQHF.

The chain has TRBV2 and TRBJ1-5, with 9 bases aligning to TRBD1. With V trimmed by 7 bases and J by 2 bases, 6 bases remained unmatched. Germline CDR1 is SNHLY and CDR2 is FYNNEI. The CDR3 length is 15 residues. The chain's CDR3 is CASTLTGGGNQPQHF. CDR3 sequence (DNA): TGTGCCAGCACCCTTACAGGGGGCGGCAATCAGCCCCAGCATTTT.

The CDR3 bases are TGTGCCAGTGCCGGGACAGCGACAGATACGCAGTATTTT. This codes for CASAGTATDTQYF. J is TRBJ2-3 and V is TRBV7-6; 7 bases map to TRBD1. After removal of 9 bases from V and 3 bases from J, the junction contained 6 bases not matched to a gene. The CDR3 runs 13 residues. Germline V gene sequence: CDR1 SGHVS, CDR2 FNYEAQ.